Listed below are T cell receptor beta chains from one sample, sequenced in a study of cytomegalovirus exposure and HLA in healthy donors. Here immunoSEQ multiplex PCR was the method, and the copy in TCRdb shows in-frame clones only, minus some. The sample contains about 150,000 clones, about four fifths of which appear only once. Material: PBMCs. All receptors come from a woman aged 40 to 50 in good health and CMV-seropositive. CDR3s include the opening cysteine and the closing phenylalanine or tryptophan. D genes are given only for firm matches. Size tells how often a clone was seen (once, few, many) or the class of an expanded clone, and some rows leave it out.

V gene	D gene	J gene	clone size	CDR3 protein	CDR3 DNA
TRBV28	TRBD1	TRBJ2-3	few	CASSSPGQGFADTQYF	TGTGCCAGCAGTTCGCCGGGACAGGGGTTTGCAGATACGCAGTATTTT
TRBV28	TRBD1	TRBJ2-6	-	CASSPDRFGSGANVLTF	TGTGCCAGCAGCCCGGACAGGTTTGGCTCTGGGGCCAACGTCCTGACTTTC
TRBV30	-	TRBJ2-7	once	CAWRTDSTYEQYF	TGTGCCTGGAGGACAGACTCAACCTACGAGCAGTACTTC
TRBV7-2	-	TRBJ2-7	-	CASSSAGTGEQYF	TGTGCCAGCAGCTCCGCTGGGACTGGCGAGCAGTACTTC
TRBV7-2	TRBD2	TRBJ2-3	-	CASTIFGGAPPDTQYF	TGTGCCAGCACCATTTTCGGGGGGGCGCCCCCAGATACGCAGTATTTT
TRBV18	TRBD1	TRBJ2-2	-	CASSSTAPRGRTGELFF	TGTGCCAGCTCATCGACAGCCCCAAGGGGGCGGACCGGGGAGCTGTTTTTT
TRBV10-3	TRBD1	TRBJ2-1	few	CAISLGTGSYNEQFF	TGTGCCATCTCGCTTGGGACAGGCTCCTACAATGAGCAGTTCTTC
TRBV28	-	TRBJ1-3	-	CASFNQGAGNTIYF	TGTGCCAGCTTTAACCAGGGCGCTGGAAACACCATATATTTT
TRBV20-1	-	TRBJ2-7	-	CSARSGYEQYF	TGCAGTGCTAGATCCGGGTACGAGCAGTACTTC
TRBV15	TRBD2	TRBJ2-1	-	CATSSLAGGQDEQFF	TGTGCCACCAGCTCCCTAGCGGGGGGGCAGGATGAGCAGTTCTTC
TRBV9	-	TRBJ1-1	few	CASSRRGAEAFF	TGTGCCAGCAGCCGACGGGGAGCGGAAGCTTTCTTT
TRBV20-1	TRBD2	TRBJ2-7	-	CSAPGGYEQYF	TGCAGTGCTCCGGGGGGGTACGAGCAGTACTTC
TRBV10-3	TRBD2	TRBJ2-7	-	CAISESLTSGYEQYF	TGTGCCATCAGTGAGTCGCTAACTAGCGGCTACGAGCAGTACTTC
TRBV10-3	TRBD2	TRBJ2-3	-	CAISEGLAVDTQYF	TGTGCCATCAGTGAGGGACTAGCGGTGGATACGCAGTATTTT
TRBV28	TRBD1	TRBJ2-7	-	CASRKGVGQSYYEQYF	TGTGCCAGCAGAAAAGGAGTGGGACAGAGTTACTACGAGCAGTACTTC
TRBV19	-	TRBJ2-1	-	CASSSRAYNEQFF	TGTGCCAGTAGTTCCCGGGCCTACAATGAGCAGTTCTTC
TRBV30	-	TRBJ2-1	-	CACPGGTASYNEQFF	TGTGCCTGCCCTGGGGGGACCGCGTCCTACAATGAGCAGTTCTTC
TRBV6-6	TRBD1	TRBJ1-5	-	CASRGQGNQPQHF	TGTGCCAGCCGGGGACAGGGGAATCAGCCCCAGCATTTT
TRBV7-9	-	TRBJ2-1	-	CASQSRTGGIEQFF	TGTGCCAGCCAAAGTAGGACAGGAGGGATCGAGCAGTTCTTC
TRBV4-1	-	TRBJ2-7	-	CASSQPDTSYEQYF	TGCGCCAGCAGCCAACCGGACACCTCCTACGAGCAGTACTTC
TRBV18	-	TRBJ2-3	once	CASNHIDTQYF	TGTGCCAGCAATCACATAGATACGCAGTATTTT
TRBV10-2	TRBD2	TRBJ2-7	-	CASNKGAGVLYEQYF	TGCGCCAGCAACAAGGGAGCGGGAGTTCTGTACGAGCAGTACTTC
TRBV9	TRBD1	TRBJ2-1	-	CASSVGPGGLSYNEQFF	TGTGCCAGCAGCGTGGGCCCAGGGGGCTTGTCCTACAATGAGCAGTTCTTC
TRBV7-3	-	TRBJ2-5	-	CASSPGQRETQYF	TGTGCCAGCAGCCCCGGACAGCGGGAGACCCAGTACTTC
TRBV5-4	-	TRBJ1-4	once	CASSLGPGGGNEKLFF	TGTGCCAGCAGCTTGGGCCCCGGGGGGGGCAATGAAAAACTGTTTTTT
TRBV20-1	-	TRBJ2-7	-	CSAHQAYEQYF	TGCAGTGCTCATCAGGCCTACGAGCAGTACTTC
TRBV7-7	TRBD2	TRBJ2-3	-	CASSPTLAGGAQYF	TGTGCCAGCAGCCCCACCCTAGCGGGAGGAGCTCAGTATTTT
TRBV6-6	-	TRBJ2-7	-	CATTTGRTYEQYF	TGTGCCACGACGACAGGGAGGACCTACGAGCAGTACTTC
TRBV14	-	TRBJ2-7	-	CASSLGQGVYEQYF	TGTGCCAGCAGCCTAGGGCAGGGCGTCTACGAGCAGTACTTC
TRBV7-9	-	TRBJ1-1	-	CASSHELAEAFF	TGTGCCAGCAGTCATGAGTTGGCTGAAGCTTTCTTT
TRBV7-9	TRBD1	TRBJ1-2	-	CSSSRPGQTFNYGYTF	TGTTCCAGCAGCCGCCCGGGACAGACCTTTAACTATGGCTACACCTTC
TRBV7-9	TRBD1	TRBJ2-7	-	CASARDRYEQYF	TGTGCCAGCGCCCGGGACAGGTACGAGCAGTACTTC
TRBV2	-	TRBJ2-7	-	CASRTGYEQYF	TGTGCCAGCAGAACAGGGTACGAGCAGTACTTC
TRBV29-1	-	TRBJ1-5	-	CSVTTGLSNQPQHF	TGCAGCGTTACCACAGGGCTGAGCAATCAGCCCCAGCATTTT
TRBV7-8	TRBD2	TRBJ2-1	-	CASSPRLAGGQDNEQFF	TGTGCCAGCAGCCCCAGACTAGCGGGGGGCCAAGACAATGAGCAGTTCTTC
TRBV7-9	-	TRBJ1-2	-	CSSSRQVDYGYTF	TGTTCCAGCAGCCGACAGGTGGACTATGGCTACACCTTC
TRBV9	TRBD1	TRBJ1-2	-	CASSVGQAYGYTF	TGTGCCAGCAGCGTCGGACAGGCCTATGGCTACACCTTC
TRBV6-4	-	TRBJ1-2	few	CASSDSAGYGYTF	TGTGCCAGCAGTGACTCGGCAGGCTATGGCTACACCTTC
TRBV7-2	-	TRBJ2-5	-	CASSFPGVETQYF	TGTGCCAGCAGCTTCCCGGGTGTCGAGACCCAGTACTTC
TRBV27	-	TRBJ2-1	-	CASSPGNSYNEQFF	TGTGCCAGCAGTCCCGGGAACTCCTACAATGAGCAGTTCTTC
TRBV19	TRBD2	TRBJ2-2	-	CASSILPGLARTGELFF	TGTGCCAGTAGTATACTACCGGGACTAGCGCGTACCGGGGAGCTGTTTTTT
TRBV7-2	TRBD2	TRBJ2-1	-	CASSFSGLAGVNEQFF	TGTGCCAGCAGCTTCTCGGGACTAGCGGGGGTTAATGAGCAGTTCTTC
TRBV21-1	-	TRBJ2-2	once	CASSKGPQGNTGELFF	TGTGCCAGCAGCAAAGGACCCCAGGGTAACACCGGGGAGCTGTTTTTT
TRBV19	-	TRBJ2-5	-	CASSIGGRRQETQYF	TGTGCCAGTAGTATAGGTGGCCGGAGGCAAGAGACCCAGTACTTC
TRBV5-1	-	TRBJ2-2	-	CASSGGFGVLVTGELFF	TGCGCCAGCAGCGGCGGATTCGGGGTTTTGGTCACCGGGGAGCTGTTTTTT
TRBV5-1	TRBD1	TRBJ2-2	once	CASSLGTGTNTGELFF	TGCGCCAGCAGCTTGGGGACAGGGACGAACACCGGGGAGCTGTTTTTT
TRBV10-3	-	TRBJ2-7	few	CAISSARDSYEQYF	TGTGCCATCAGTTCAGCGAGAGACTCCTACGAGCAGTACTTC
TRBV2	-	TRBJ2-1	-	CASSSGSEQFF	TGTGCCAGCAGTAGCGGTAGTGAGCAGTTCTTC
TRBV6-1	-	TRBJ2-5	-	CASRKFGETQYF	TGTGCCAGCAGGAAGTTCGGAGAGACCCAGTACTTC
TRBV2	-	TRBJ2-5	-	CASSEVGTLKETQYF	TGTGCCAGCAGTGAAGTCGGGACTCTTAAAGAGACCCAGTACTTC
TRBV2	TRBD1	TRBJ1-2	-	CASSARTGGYGYTF	TGTGCCAGCAGCGCACGGACAGGGGGCTATGGCTACACCTTC
TRBV9	TRBD2	TRBJ2-3	-	CASSVRLAGGRTTPDTQYF	TGTGCCAGCAGCGTCCGACTAGCGGGGGGGAGAACGACCCCCGATACGCAGTATTTT
TRBV5-4	TRBD1	TRBJ2-1	-	CASSVDRVYEQFF	TGTGCCAGCAGCGTGGACAGGGTATATGAGCAGTTCTTC
TRBV6-6	TRBD1	TRBJ2-7	-	CASSLQGADYEQYF	TGTGCCAGCAGCCTACAGGGGGCAGACTACGAGCAGTACTTC
TRBV28	TRBD1	TRBJ2-4	-	CASSRMTGQAKNIQYF	TGTGCCAGCAGCCGAATGACAGGGCAAGCCAAAAACATTCAGTACTTC
TRBV4-2	-	TRBJ1-1	few	CASSRGDTEAFF	TGTGCCAGCAGCCGGGGGGACACTGAAGCTTTCTTT
TRBV7-2	-	TRBJ1-1	-	CASSLALTETEAFF	TGTGCCAGCAGCTTAGCGCTTACAGAGACTGAAGCTTTCTTT